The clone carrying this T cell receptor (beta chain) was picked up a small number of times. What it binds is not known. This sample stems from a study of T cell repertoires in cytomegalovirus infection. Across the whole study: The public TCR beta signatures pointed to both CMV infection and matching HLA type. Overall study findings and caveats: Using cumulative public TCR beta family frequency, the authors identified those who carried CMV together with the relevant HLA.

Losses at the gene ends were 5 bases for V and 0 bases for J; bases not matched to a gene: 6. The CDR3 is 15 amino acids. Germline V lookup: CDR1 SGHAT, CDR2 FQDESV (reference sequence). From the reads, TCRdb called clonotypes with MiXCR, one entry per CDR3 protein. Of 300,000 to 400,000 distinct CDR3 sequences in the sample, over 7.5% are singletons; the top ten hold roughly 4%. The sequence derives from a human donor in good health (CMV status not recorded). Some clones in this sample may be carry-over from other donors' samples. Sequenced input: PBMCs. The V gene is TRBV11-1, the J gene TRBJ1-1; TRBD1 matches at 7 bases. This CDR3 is CASSKRQGLNTEAFF. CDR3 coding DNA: TGTGCCAGCAGCAAGAGACAGGGATTGAACACTGAAGCTTTCTTT.